Included here is one TCR beta chain sequence, with context. Antigen specificity is unknown. The sample comes from a study of shared clonotypes between healthy human individuals. Study-level results: Clonotypes not shared had lower generation probabilities than those common to all four donors. Measured sharing among donors was expected to vary with sequencing depth.

The assay was carried out at the deep level. Produced via immunoSEQ multiplex PCR; TCRdb's table is partial and in-frame only. This table has about 980,000 clones, approximately 76% appearing once. CDR3 length: 13 residues. Germline values: CDR1 GTSNPN, CDR2 SVGIG (reference sequence). Investigators divided CD4+ cells into CD45RA+ naive and CD45RA-negative memory subsets. This sequence was found in a man younger than 35 in good health. The V and J genes are TRBV30 and TRBJ2-5; 7 positions agree with TRBD2. The better agreement between TRBJ2-7 and the DNA end casts doubt on the J call. Sequencing was done on a sample of memory CD4+ T cells sorted from blood. Stated subset: CD45RA-negative fraction. The CDR3 loop reads CAWSVGGSGEQYF. CDR3 nucleotides: TGTGCCTGGAGTGTAGGCGGGAGCGGCGAGCAGTACTTC.